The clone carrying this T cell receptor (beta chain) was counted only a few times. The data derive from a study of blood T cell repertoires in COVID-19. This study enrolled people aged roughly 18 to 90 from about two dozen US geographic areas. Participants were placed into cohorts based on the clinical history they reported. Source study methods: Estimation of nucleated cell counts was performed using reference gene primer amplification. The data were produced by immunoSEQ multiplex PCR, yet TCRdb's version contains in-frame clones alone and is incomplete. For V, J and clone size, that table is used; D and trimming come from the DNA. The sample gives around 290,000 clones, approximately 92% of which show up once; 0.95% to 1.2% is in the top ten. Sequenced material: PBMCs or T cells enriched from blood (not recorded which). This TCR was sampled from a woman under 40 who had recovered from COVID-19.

The CDR3 sequence is CASSPGLAGGNEQFF. CDR3 bases: TGCGCCAGCAGCCCGGGACTAGCGGGAGGGAATGAGCAGTTCTTC. J is TRBJ2-1 and V is TRBV10-1; TRBD2 matches at 16 bases. The CDR3 spans 15 residues. J lost 7 bases, V lost 6 bases, and 3 bases had no gene match. Germline CDR1 and CDR2: WNHNN and SYGVQD (reference sequence).